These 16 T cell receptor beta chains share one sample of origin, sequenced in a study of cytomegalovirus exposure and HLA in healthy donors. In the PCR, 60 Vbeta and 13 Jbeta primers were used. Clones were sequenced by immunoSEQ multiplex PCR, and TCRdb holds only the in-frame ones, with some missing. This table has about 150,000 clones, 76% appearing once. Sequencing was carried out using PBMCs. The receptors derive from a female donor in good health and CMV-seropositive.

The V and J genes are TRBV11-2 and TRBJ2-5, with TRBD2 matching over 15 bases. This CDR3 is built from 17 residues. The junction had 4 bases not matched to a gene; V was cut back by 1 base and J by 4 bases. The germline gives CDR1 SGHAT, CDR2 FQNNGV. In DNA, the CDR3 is TGTGCCAGCAGCTTAGGAAGGACTAGCGGGAGGGCAGAGACCCAGTACTTC. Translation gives CASSLGRTSGRAETQYF.

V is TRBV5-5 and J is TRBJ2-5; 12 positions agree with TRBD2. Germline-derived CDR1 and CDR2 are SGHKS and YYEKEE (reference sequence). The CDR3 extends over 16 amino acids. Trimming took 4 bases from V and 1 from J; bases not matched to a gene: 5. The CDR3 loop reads CASSPPGLAGQETQYF. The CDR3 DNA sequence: TGTGCCAGCAGCCCGCCGGGACTAGCGGGCCAAGAGACCCAGTACTTC.

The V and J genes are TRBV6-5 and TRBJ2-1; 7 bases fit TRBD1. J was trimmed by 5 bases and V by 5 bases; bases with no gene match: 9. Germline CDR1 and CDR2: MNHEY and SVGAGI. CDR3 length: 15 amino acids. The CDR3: CASSPLWDSDNEQFF. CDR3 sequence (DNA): TGTGCCAGCAGTCCGCTATGGGACAGCGACAATGAGCAGTTCTTC.

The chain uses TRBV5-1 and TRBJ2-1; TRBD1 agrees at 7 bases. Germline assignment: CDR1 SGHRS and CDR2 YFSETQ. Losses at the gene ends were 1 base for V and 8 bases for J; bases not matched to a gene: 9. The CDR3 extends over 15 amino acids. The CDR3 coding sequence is TGCGCCAGCAGCTTGAGACAGGGTACAATCTATGAGCAGTTCTTC. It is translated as CASSLRQGTIYEQFF.

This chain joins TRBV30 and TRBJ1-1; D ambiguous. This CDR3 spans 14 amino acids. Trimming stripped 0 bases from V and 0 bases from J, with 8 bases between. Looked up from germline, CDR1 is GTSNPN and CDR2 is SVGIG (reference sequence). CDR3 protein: CAWSVTSLNTEAFF. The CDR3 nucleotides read TGTGCCTGGAGTGTAACCAGTCTGAACACTGAAGCTTTCTTT.

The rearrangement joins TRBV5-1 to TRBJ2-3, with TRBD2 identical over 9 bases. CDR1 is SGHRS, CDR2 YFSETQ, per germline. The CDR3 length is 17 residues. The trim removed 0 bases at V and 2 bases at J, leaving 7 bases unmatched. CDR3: CASSLGGTSWNTDTQYF. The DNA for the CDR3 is TGCGCCAGCAGCTTGGGCGGGACTAGCTGGAACACAGATACGCAGTATTTT.

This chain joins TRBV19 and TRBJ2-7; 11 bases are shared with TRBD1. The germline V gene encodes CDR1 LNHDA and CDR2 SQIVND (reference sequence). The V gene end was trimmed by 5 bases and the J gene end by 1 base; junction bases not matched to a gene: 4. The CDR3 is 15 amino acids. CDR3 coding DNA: TGTGCCAGTAGTGGGGGACAGGGGGTATCCTACGAGCAGTACTTC. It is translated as CASSGGQGVSYEQYF.

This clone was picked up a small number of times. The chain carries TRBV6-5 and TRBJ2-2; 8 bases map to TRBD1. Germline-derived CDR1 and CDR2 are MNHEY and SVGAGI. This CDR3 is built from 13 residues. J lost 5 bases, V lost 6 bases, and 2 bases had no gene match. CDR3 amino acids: CASRQGATGELFF. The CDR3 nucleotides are TGTGCCAGCAGGCAGGGGGCGACCGGGGAGCTGTTTTTT.

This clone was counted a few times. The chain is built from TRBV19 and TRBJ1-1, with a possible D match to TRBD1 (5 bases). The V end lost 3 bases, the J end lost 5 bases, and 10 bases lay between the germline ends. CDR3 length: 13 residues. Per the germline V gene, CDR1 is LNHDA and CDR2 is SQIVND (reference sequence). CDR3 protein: CASSILSGTEAFF. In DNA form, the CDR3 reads TGTGCCAGTAGTATCCTCTCAGGGACTGAAGCTTTCTTT.

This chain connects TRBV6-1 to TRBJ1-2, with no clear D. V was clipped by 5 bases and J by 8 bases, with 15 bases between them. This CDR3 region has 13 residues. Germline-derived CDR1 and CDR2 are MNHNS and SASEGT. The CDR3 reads CASSSTAGGGYTF. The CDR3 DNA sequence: TGTGCCAGCAGTTCGACGGCCGGAGGAGGCTACACCTTC.

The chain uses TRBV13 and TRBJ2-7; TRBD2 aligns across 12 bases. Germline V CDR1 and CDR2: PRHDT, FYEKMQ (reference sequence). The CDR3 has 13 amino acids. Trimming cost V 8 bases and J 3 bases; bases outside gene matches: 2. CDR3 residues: CASRLAGVYEQYF. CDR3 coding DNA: TGTGCCAGCCGACTAGCGGGAGTCTACGAGCAGTACTTC.

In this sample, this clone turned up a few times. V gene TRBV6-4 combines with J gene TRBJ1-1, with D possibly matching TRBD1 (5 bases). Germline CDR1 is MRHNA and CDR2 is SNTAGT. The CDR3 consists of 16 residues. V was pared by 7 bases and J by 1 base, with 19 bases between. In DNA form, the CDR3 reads TGTGCCAGCAACGGATGGGGGGAGGTGGGGAACACTGAAGCTTTCTTT. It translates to CASNGWGEVGNTEAFF.

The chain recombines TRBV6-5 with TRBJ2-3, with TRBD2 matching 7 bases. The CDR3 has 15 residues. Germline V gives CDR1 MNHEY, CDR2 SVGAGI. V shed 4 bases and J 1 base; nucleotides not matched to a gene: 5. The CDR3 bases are TGTGCCAGCAGTTCGAGGGCGGGAGGCACAGATACGCAGTATTTT. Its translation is CASSSRAGGTDTQYF.

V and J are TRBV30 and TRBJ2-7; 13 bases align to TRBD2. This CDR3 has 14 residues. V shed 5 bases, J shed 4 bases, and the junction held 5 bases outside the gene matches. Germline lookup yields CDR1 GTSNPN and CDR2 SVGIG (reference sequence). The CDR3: CAWERLAGGYEQYF. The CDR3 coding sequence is TGTGCCTGGGAAAGACTAGCGGGAGGTTACGAGCAGTACTTC.

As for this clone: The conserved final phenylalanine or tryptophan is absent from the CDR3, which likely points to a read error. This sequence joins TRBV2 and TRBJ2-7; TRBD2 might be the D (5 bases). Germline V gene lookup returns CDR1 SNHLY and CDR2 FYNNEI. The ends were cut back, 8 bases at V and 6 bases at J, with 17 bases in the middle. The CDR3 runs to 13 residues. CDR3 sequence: CASGLGSIPEQYL. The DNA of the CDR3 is TGTGCCAGCGGTCTAGGGAGTATTCCCGAGCAGTACCTC.

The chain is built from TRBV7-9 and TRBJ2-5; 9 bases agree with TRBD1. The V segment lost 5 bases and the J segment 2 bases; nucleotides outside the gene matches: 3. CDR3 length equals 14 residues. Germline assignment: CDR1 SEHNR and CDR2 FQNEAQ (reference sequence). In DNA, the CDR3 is TGTGCCAGCAGCCGTGGGACAGGGCAAGAGACCCAGTACTTC. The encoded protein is CASSRGTGQETQYF.